These 18 T cell receptor beta chains came from one sample sequenced in a study of Ad26.COV2.S vaccination and SARS-CoV-2 variants. Assay: immunoSEQ multiplex PCR; the TCRdb copy retains only in-frame clones and omits some. The sample has about 350,000 clones, around 84% seen once. Treatment specified: 15 to 20 received Ad26.COV2.S at low or high dose, single or two shots; several received placebo; per-sample allocation not given. The samples date from day 63 after the first vaccine or placebo injection. Material: peripheral blood, obtained in a trial of Ad26.COV2.S vaccine versus placebo. These receptor sequences come from a person aged 18 to 59 who received the Ad26.COV2.S COVID-19 vaccine or a placebo.

This clone was detected only a few times. The chain employs TRBV5-4 and TRBJ1-2; D is unclear. V dropped 4 bases and J dropped 6 bases, with 10 bases sitting between them. The V gene's germline CDR1 is SGHNT and CDR2 YYREEE (reference sequence). The CDR3 runs to 12 residues. CDR3 in DNA: TGTGCCAGCAGCCGGGCCCTCGATGGCTACACCTTC. Protein: CASSRALDGYTF.

This chain uses TRBV7-9 with TRBJ2-7; TRBD2 matches at 9 bases. V shed 6 bases and J 0 bases; nucleotides not matched to a gene: 6. The CDR3 runs to 15 residues. Per germline, CDR1 SEHNR and CDR2 FQNEAQ (reference sequence). The CDR3 nucleotides are TGTGCCAGCAGAAAAACTAGCGGGTACTCCTACGAGCAGTACTTC. Translation gives CASRKTSGYSYEQYF.

This clone has just a few counts. V is TRBV21-1 and J is TRBJ2-7; the D call in the table, TRBD1, was not verified against the DNA. TRBV21-1 is a recognized pseudogene. The CDR3 loop spans 16 amino acids. CDR3 sequence reads: CASSKDLGQVTYEQYF. The CDR3 DNA is TGTGCCAGCAGCAAAGATCTGGGACAGGTTACCTACGAGCAGTACTTC.

This clone occurred a few times. The rearrangement links TRBV7-9 to TRBJ2-7; unclear D gene. The CDR3 is made up of 13 amino acids. CDR1 is SEHNR and CDR2 is FQNEAQ in the germline V gene (reference sequence). V was pared by 3 bases and J by 2 bases, with 8 bases between. The CDR3: CASSLGSTYEQYF. CDR3 bases: TGTGCCAGCAGCTTGGGTAGCACCTACGAGCAGTACTTC.

This rearrangement joins TRBV9 to TRBJ2-1; D possibly matches TRBD1 or TRBD2 (5 bases each). The V gene lost 2 bases and the J gene lost 8 bases, with 20 bases spanning the gap. CDR3 length: 16 residues. The germline V gene has CDR1 SGDLS and CDR2 YYNGEE. The CDR3 here is CASSVRPQLVGDEQFF. Here the CDR3 DNA reads TGTGCCAGCAGCGTGAGGCCGCAACTAGTGGGGGATGAGCAGTTCTTC.

The CDR3 reads CASSVDQGLRSGANVLTF. In nucleotides, the CDR3 is TGTGCCAGCAGCGTAGATCAGGGGTTACGCTCTGGGGCCAACGTCCTGACTTTC. The V and J genes are TRBV9 and TRBJ2-6; maybe TRBD1 (6 bases). Trimming cost V 0 bases and J 0 bases, with 13 bases left between them. CDR3 length equals 18 residues. Germline CDR1 reads SGDLS; CDR2 reads YYNGEE. Complete variable domain (other parts from reference TRBV9 and TRBJ2-6): DSGVTQTPKHLITATGQRVTLRCSPRSGDLSVYWYQQSLDQGLQFLIQYYNGEERAKGNILERFSAQQFPDLHSELNLSSLELGDSALYFCASSVDQGLRSGANVLTFGAGSRLTVL.

As to this clone: Other DNA sequences in this specimen translate into the identical CDR3. The chain links TRBV5-1 to TRBJ2-5; no firm D call. The CDR3 runs 12 residues. V lost 0 bases to trimming and J lost 2 bases, with 2 bases between them. The germline CDR1 and CDR2 sequences are SGHRS and YFSETQ. The CDR3 here is CASSLAQETQYF. The CDR3 region has the DNA TGCGCCAGCAGCTTGGCGCAAGAGACCCAGTACTTC.

The chain employs TRBV10-2 and TRBJ2-3; 7 positions agree with TRBD2. With 4 bases clipped from V and 5 bases from J, the junction kept 9 bases outside the gene matches. The CDR3 extends over 15 amino acids. Germline V gene lookup returns CDR1 WSHSY and CDR2 SAAADI. This CDR3 is CASSVGGTAQDTQYF. For the CDR3, the DNA is TGCGCCAGCAGTGTCGGGGGGACGGCCCAAGATACGCAGTATTTT.

The chain recombines TRBV7-2 with TRBJ2-3; TRBD2 matches at 7 bases. CDR1 is SGHTA, CDR2 FQGNSA, per germline. CDR3 length equals 15 residues. With 6 bases clipped from V and 4 bases from J, the junction kept 10 bases outside the gene matches. For the CDR3, the DNA is TGTGCCAGCAGTCGAGGAGCTAGCGGCTCAGATACGCAGTATTTT. Protein sequence: CASSRGASGSDTQYF.

This sequence joins TRBV7-2 and TRBJ2-3; no clear D gene. Germline loops: CDR1 SGHTA, CDR2 FQGNSA. The V end was cut by 4 bases, the J end by 3 bases, with 17 bases between. The CDR3 contains 16 residues. This chain's CDR3 is CASSYTVTHGTDTQYF. The CDR3 region has the DNA TGTGCCAGCAGCTATACAGTGACTCATGGGACAGATACGCAGTATTTT.

The CDR3 region has the DNA TGTGCCAGCAGCCATGGACAATCTGAAAAACTGTTTTTT. Its translation: CASSHGQSEKLFF. This chain connects TRBV3-1 (or the pseudogene TRBV3-2) to TRBJ1-4; tentative D call: TRBD1 (5 bases). V shed 3 bases and J shed 7 bases, with 9 bases lying between them. The CDR3 totals 13 residues. CDR1 and CDR2 from the germline V gene are LGHDT and YNNKEL (reference sequence).

The table lists this clone with a count of one. The chain uses TRBV2 and TRBJ2-7; D call uncertain. CDR1 and CDR2 (germline): SNHLY, FYNNEI. V was cut by 2 bases and J by 7 bases, with 15 bases left in between. The CDR3 sequence is 14 residues long. The CDR3 DNA reads as TGTGCCAGCAGTGAAACGAGAGTGGGTGGAGAGCAGTACTTC. Translating it yields CASSETRVGGEQYF.

A single count supports this clone. The chain recombines TRBV2 with TRBJ2-1; 9 bases match TRBD2. V lost 4 bases to trimming and J lost 6 bases; unmatched junction nucleotides: 10. The length of the CDR3 is 16 residues. Germline V gene data show CDR1 as SNHLY and CDR2 as FYNNEI. Written as DNA, the CDR3 is TGTGCCAGCAGTGTCGCGGGCGGGAGGGCAACCAATGAGCAGTTCTTC. It codes for CASSVAGGRATNEQFF.

The genes are TRBV5-1 and TRBJ2-1, with 9 bases that match TRBD2. The CDR3 loop spans 14 amino acids. Germline CDR1 SGHRS, CDR2 YFSETQ. V lost 1 base and J lost 9; bases outside the gene matches: 5. The CDR3 reads CASSLISGSVEQFF. In nucleotides, the CDR3 is TGCGCCAGCAGCTTGATTAGCGGGAGCGTTGAGCAGTTCTTC.

Only one count was recorded for this clone. The chain combines TRBV15 with TRBJ2-1; D is perhaps TRBD2 (6 bases). The CDR3 spans 14 residues. The V gene's germline CDR1 is LNHNV and CDR2 YYDKDF (reference sequence). With 1 base removed from V and 7 bases from J, the gap between germline ends came to 11 bases. The CDR3 reads CATSRAGEVNEQFF. CDR3 DNA: TGTGCCACCAGCAGAGCGGGGGAGGTTAATGAGCAGTTCTTC.

V usage is TRBV27 and J usage is TRBJ2-5; 7 bases agree with TRBD2. The CDR3 has 13 amino acids. Trimming cost V 6 bases and J 1 base; bases outside gene matches: 2. The V gene's germline CDR1 is MNHEY and CDR2 SMNVEV (reference sequence). The CDR3 protein is CASRPSGQETQYF. CDR3 coding DNA: TGTGCCAGCAGGCCTAGCGGCCAAGAGACCCAGTACTTC.

The chain combines TRBV7-9 with TRBJ1-2; D might be TRBD1 (5 bases). Trimming took off 2 bases at V and 2 bases at J, with 12 bases between the two ends. Germline V lookup: CDR1 SEHNR, CDR2 FQNEAQ (reference sequence). The CDR3 length is 15 residues. The DNA of the CDR3 is TGTGCCAGCAGCTTACCCGACAGAGTAAACTATGGCTACACCTTC. Translating it yields CASSLPDRVNYGYTF. Full variable domain (outside the CDR3, taken from reference TRBV7-9 and TRBJ1-2): DTGVSQNPRHKITKRGQNVTFRCDPISEHNRLYWYRQTLGQGPEFLTYFQNEAQLEKSRLLSDRFSAERPKGSFSTLEIQRTEQGDSAMYLCASSLPDRVNYGYTFGSGTRLTVV.

CDR3: CASSRISTGGDNTEAFF. The CDR3 region has the DNA TGTGCCAGCAGCCGAATATCGACAGGGGGCGATAACACTGAAGCTTTCTTT. The chain has TRBV11-2 and TRBJ1-1; 10 nucleotides line up with TRBD1. Germline V gene lookup returns CDR1 SGHAT and CDR2 FQNNGV. CDR3 size: 17 residues. Trimming cost V 5 bases and J 2 bases; bases outside gene matches: 11.